This record covers a single T cell receptor beta chain. Its antigen is undetermined. The sample is drawn from a study of beta chain features in type 1 diabetes. About the study: Sorted cell examination encompassed 85 million to 140 million cells across all samples.

The CDR3 length is 14 residues. Per germline, CDR1 SGHRS and CDR2 YFSETQ. Trimming took 4 bases from V and 4 from J; bases not matched to a gene: 7. General observations from the study: Among patients with Type 1 diabetes, TCRB CDR3s were moderately but significantly shorter in every one of the four CD4+ subsets. Patients with type 1 diabetes showed fewer VDJ junction insertions and more deletions.

Expressed TCRB transcripts were sequenced, since all the RNA that had been isolated was reverse transcribed. Only in-frame clones appear in the TCRdb table, and some are missing; sequencing was by immunoSEQ multiplex PCR. The data contain about 660,000 clones, 11% to 15% of them singletons. The rearrangement uses TRBV5-1 and TRBJ1-1; 7 nucleotides line up with TRBD1. The TCR comes from a man aged 18 to 29 with type 1 diabetes. Sequencing input: naive CD4+ T cells from blood. DNA for the CDR3: TGCGCCAGCAGCCTGCTACAGGGGAGCACTGAAGCTTTCTTT. Amino acids: CASSLLQGSTEAFF.